This T cell receptor (beta chain) was captured by sequencing in a study of PD-L1 blockade in urothelial cancer. Study-level background: About 85% of the roughly 30 patients were males with bladder-origin urothelial cancer.

Data came from immunoSEQ multiplex PCR; TCRdb stores just in-frame clones and leaves some out. The table records 35,000 to 45,000 clones, 91% of them present only once. In this sample, this clone turned up once. Time point defined: peripheral blood 6 weeks after treatment start. Urothelial carcinoma, locally advanced or metastatic, affected the patients. The source is a man aged 70-80 years with urothelial cancer. This sample comprised PBMCs, obtained around atezolizumab (anti-PD-L1) treatment.

The CDR3, as DNA: TGTGCCAGCAGCCCTGACAGGGGAAACGAAAAACTGTTTTTT. This encodes CASSPDRGNEKLFF. The chain recombines TRBV9 with TRBJ1-4; 8 bases are a match to TRBD1. The germline CDR1 and CDR2 sequences are SGDLS and YYNGEE. V lost 4 bases and J lost 8; bases outside the gene matches: 7. The CDR3 length is 14 residues.